This T cell receptor beta chain is from a study of cytomegalovirus exposure and HLA in healthy donors. V was shortened by 4 bases and J by 3 bases, with 12 bases between the two germline ends. The CDR3 runs 14 residues. Per the germline V gene, CDR1 is SGDLS and CDR2 is YYNGEE. Primers for the PCR totalled 60 Vbeta and 13 Jbeta. Some clones are missing from TCRdb's copy, which holds only in-frame ones; the method was immunoSEQ multiplex PCR. In the table there are hundreds of thousands of clones, around 83% of which are singletons. J is TRBJ2-3 and V is TRBV9; possibly TRBD1 for D (6 bases). The sequencing input was PBMCs. The source is a girl aged 2-9 years in good health and CMV-seronegative. The CDR3 sequence is CASSPRTDTDTQYF. Here the CDR3 DNA reads TGTGCCAGCAGCCCACGGACAGATACAGATACGCAGTATTTT.